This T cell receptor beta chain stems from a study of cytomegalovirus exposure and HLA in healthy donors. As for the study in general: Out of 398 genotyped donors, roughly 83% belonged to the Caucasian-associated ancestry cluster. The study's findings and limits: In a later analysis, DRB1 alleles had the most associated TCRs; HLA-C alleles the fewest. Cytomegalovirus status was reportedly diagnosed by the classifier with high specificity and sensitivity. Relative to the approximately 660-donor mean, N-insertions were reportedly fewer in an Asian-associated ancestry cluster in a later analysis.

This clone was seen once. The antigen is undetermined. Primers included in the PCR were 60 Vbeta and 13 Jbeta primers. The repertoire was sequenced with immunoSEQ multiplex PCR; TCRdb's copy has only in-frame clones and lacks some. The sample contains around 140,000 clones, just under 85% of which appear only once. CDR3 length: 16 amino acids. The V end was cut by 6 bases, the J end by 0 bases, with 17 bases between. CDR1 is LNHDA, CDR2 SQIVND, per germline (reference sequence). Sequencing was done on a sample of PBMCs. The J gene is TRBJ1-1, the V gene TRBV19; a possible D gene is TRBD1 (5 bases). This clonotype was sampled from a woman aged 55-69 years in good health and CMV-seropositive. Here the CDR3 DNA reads TGTGCCAGTAGAGAGGACAAAGGAACGATGAACACTGAAGCTTTCTTT. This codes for CASREDKGTMNTEAFF.